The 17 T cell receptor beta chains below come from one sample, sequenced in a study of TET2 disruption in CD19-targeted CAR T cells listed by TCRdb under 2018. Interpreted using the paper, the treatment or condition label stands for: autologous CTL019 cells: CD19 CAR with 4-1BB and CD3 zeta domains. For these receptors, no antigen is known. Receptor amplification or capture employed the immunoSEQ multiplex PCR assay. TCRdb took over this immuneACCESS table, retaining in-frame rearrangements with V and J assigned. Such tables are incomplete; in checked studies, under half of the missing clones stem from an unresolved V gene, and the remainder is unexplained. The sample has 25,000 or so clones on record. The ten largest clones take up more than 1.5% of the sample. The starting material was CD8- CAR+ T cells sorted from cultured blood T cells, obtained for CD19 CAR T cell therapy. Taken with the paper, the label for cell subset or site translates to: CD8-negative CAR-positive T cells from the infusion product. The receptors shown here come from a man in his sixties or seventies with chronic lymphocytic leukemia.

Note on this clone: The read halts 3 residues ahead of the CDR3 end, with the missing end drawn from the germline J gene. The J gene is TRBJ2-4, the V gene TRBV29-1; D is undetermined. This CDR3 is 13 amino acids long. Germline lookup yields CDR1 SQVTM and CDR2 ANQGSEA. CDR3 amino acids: CSVEPLEYYGQYF. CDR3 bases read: TGCAGCGTTGAGCCTCTCGAGTACTATGGT.

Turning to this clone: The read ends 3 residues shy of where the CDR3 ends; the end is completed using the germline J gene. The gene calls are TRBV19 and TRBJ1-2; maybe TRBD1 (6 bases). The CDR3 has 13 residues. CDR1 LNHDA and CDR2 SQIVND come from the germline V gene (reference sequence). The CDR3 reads CASREQGSYDYTF. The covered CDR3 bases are TGTGCCAGTAGGGAGCAGGGGTCTTACGAC.

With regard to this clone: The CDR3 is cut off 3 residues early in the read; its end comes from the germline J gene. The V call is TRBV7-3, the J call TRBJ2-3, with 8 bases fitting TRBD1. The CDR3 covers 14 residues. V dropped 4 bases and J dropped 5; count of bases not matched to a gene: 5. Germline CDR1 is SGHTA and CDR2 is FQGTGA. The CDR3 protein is CASSYGTGGDTQYF. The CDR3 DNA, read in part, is TGTGCCAGCAGCTACGGGACAGGAGGAGATACG.

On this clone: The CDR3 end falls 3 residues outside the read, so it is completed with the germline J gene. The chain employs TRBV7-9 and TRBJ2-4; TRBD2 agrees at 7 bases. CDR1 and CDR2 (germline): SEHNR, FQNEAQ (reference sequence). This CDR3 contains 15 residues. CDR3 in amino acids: CASSLEGLIQETQYF. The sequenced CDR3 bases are TGTGCCAGCAGCTTAGAGGGACTAATTCAAGAGACT.

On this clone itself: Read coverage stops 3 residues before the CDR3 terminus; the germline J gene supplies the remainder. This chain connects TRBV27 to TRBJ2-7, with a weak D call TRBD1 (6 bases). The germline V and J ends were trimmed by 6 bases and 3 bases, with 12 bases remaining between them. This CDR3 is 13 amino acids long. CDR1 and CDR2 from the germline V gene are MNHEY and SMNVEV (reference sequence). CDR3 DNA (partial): TGTGCCAGCAGCTCCCACAGGGACTACGAG. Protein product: CASSSHRDYE. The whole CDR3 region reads CASSSHRDYEQYF.

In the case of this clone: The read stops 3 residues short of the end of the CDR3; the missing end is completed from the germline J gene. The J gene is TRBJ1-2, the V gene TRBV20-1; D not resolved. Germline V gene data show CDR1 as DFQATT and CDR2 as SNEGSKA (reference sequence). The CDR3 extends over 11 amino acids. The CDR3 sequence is CSASRYYDYTF. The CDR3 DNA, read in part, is TGCAGTGCTAGTCGGTACTACGAC.

CDR3 region: CASSPDRGAGSPLHF. The sequenced part of the CDR3 DNA is TGTGCCAGCAGCCCTGACCGAGGGGCCGGGTCACCC. The chain employs TRBV7-6 and TRBJ1-6; D may be TRBD1 (5 bases). Read sequence stops 3 residues before the CDR3 end, and the germline J gene provides the missing end. This CDR3 region has 15 residues. Germline V gives CDR1 SGHVS, CDR2 FNYEAQ. The V and J ends lost 5 bases and 10 bases respectively, with 18 bases between them.

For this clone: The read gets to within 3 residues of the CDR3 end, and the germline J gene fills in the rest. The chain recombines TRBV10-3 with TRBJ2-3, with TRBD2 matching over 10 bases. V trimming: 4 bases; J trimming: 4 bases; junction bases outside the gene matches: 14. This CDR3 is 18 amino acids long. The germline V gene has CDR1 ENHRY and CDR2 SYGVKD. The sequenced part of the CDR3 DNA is TGTGCCATCAGTGTTACGGACGGAAATAGCGGGGGGCCAGATACG. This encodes CAISVTDGNSGGPDT. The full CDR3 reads CAISVTDGNSGGPDTQYF.

The part of the CDR3 DNA that was read is TGTGCCAGCTCACCATCGACAAACATT. It specifies CASSPSTNI. From start to end, the CDR3 is CASSPSTNIAFF. This sequence joins TRBV18 and TRBJ1-1; D is undetermined. Read coverage stops 3 residues before the CDR3 terminus; the germline J gene supplies the remainder. The CDR3 consists of 12 residues. In germline, CDR1 is KGHSH, CDR2 LQKENI. Full variable domain (remainder filled in from reference TRBV18 and TRBJ1-1): NAGVMQNPRHLVRRRGQEARLRCSPMKGHSHVYWYRQLPEEGLKFMVYLQKENIIDESGMPKERFSAEFPKEGPSILRIQQVVRGDSAAYFCASSPSTNIAFFGQGTRLTVV.

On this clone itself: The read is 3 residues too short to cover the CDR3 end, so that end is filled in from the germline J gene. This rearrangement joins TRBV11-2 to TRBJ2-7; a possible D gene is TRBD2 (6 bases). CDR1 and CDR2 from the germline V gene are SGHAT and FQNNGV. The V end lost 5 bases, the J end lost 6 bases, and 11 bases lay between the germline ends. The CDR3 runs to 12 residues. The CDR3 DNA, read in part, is TGTGCCAGCAGCCCCTTCGGGGGCGAG. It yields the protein CASSPFGGE. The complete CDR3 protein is CASSPFGGEQYF.

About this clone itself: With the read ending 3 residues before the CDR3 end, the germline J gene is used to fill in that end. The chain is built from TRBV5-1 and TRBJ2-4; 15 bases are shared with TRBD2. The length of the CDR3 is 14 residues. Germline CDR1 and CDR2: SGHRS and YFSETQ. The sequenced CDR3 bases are TGCGCCAGCAGCTCCGGACTAGCGGGGGGGACT. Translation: CASSSGLAGGT. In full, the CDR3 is CASSSGLAGGTQYF.

CDR3 bases read: TGTGCCAGCAGCTTAGCGCGGGCAAACTATGGT. This translates into CASSLARANYG. The full CDR3 is CASSLARANYGQYF. The chain carries TRBV7-2 and TRBJ2-4, with D possibly being TRBD2 (5 bases). The DNA ends 3 residues before the CDR3 does, and the rest of the CDR3 is filled in from the germline J gene. The CDR3 has 14 amino acids. CDR1 and CDR2 from the germline V gene are SGHTA and FQGNSA.

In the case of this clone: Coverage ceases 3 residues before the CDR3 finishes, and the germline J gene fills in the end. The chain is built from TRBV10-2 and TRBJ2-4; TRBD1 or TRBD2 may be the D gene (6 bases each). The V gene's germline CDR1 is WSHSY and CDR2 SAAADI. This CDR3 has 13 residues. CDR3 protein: CASRDRLGGGQYF. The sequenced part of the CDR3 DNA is TGCGCCAGCAGGGACAGACTTGGGGGAGGT.

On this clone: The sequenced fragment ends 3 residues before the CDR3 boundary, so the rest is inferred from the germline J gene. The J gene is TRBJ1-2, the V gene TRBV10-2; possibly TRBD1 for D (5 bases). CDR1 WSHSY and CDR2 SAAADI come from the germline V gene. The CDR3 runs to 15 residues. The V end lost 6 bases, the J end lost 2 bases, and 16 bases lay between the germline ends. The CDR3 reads CASRGEGFGNYGYTF. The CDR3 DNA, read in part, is TGCGCCAGCAGGGGTGAGGGGTTTGGAAACTATGGC.

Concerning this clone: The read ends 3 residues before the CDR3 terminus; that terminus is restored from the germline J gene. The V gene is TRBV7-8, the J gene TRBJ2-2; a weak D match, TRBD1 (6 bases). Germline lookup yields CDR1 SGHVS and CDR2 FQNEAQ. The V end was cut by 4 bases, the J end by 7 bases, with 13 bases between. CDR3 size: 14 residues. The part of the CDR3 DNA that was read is TGTGCCAGCAGCTCGCACAGGGTTAGCGGGGAG. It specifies CASSSHRVSGE. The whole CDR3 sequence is CASSSHRVSGELFF.

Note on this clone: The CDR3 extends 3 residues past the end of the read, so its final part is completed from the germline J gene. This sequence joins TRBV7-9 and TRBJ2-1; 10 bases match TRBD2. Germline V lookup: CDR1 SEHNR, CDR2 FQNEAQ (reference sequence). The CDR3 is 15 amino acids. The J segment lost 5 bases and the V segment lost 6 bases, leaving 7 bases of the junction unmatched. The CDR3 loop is CASSLIAGGNNEQFF. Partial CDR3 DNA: TGTGCCAGCAGTTTAATAGCGGGGGGCAACAATGAG.

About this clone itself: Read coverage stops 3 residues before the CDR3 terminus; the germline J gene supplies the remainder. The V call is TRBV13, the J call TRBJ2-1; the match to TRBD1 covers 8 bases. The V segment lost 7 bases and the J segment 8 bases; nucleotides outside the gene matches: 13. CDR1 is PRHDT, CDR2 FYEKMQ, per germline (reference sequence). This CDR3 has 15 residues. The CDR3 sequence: CASTPTRTGNDEQFF. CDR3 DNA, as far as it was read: TGTGCCAGCACCCCTACCAGGACAGGGAACGATGAG.